Included here is one T cell receptor (beta chain) sequence, with context. Its antigen specificity is not known. No base qualities exist here, and no much larger clone lies one base off it. The CDR3 regions of human TCRbeta chains were analyzed by immunosequencing. For the original study's pipeline: TCRs in the repertoires were compared against a reference library of SARS-CoV-2-specific TCRs that had been generated with the MIRA antigen-specificity platform. Breadth was defined as the fraction of unique TCRs that were SARS-CoV-2-associated, and depth was defined as the fraction of total T cells that were SARS-CoV-2-associated. Using the MIRA data, each spike-specific TCR was assigned both to the spike region to which the TCR was reactive and to a CD4 or CD8 class. Log10-transformed breadth and depth values were compared by one-way ANOVA with Sidak's multiple comparisons tests. The clones in this table, taken by TCRdb from immuneACCESS, are in-frame only. Not every clone is retained; where verified, under half of the shortfall comes from an unresolved V gene, and the cause of the rest is unknown. The V and J calls and clone size were taken over from that table, and D and trimming were inferred from the DNA. The sample table holds under 200,000 clones, of which around 86% were seen once. The ten biggest clones cover less than 3% of the sample.

This sample stems from a study of T cell responses to AZD1222 COVID-19 vaccine (dated by TCRdb to the early 2020s). About the investigation overall: TCR sequencing was performed for roughly 240 trial participants, of whom around 210 were given two doses of AZD1222 and around 26 were given two doses of MenACWY control vaccine. Trial participants were enrolled into age subgroups of 18-55, 56-69 and 70-plus years, which contained around 140, 26 and 57 TCR-sequenced participants, respectively.

What the work shows at the level of the full study, not this receptor alone: Conclusions about previously exposed vaccinees are limited because only six or seven AZD1222 recipients were SARS-CoV-2 seropositive at baseline. The vaccine-associated CD4 TCRs covered the entire spike protein, and the dominant responses fell in regions 160-218 and 743-854. Reportedly, almost half of the unique spike-specific TCRs recognized epitopes lying outside the regions that are mutated in the B.1.351 and B.1.1.7 variants. After two AZD1222 doses, both the breadth and the depth of spike-specific TCRs were significantly higher than at day 0 and than in MenACWY recipients. In the small 56-69-year group, the increase in depth fell short of significance, most likely because of low power. Because no day 14 peak-response samples were available, the repertoires could be characterized only after the peak T cell response. Most participants were white British and females outnumbered males, and the authors suggested that clonal diversity may have been underestimated.

Looking up the germline V gene yields CDR1 SGHTA and CDR2 FQGTGA. From the cysteine through the phenylalanine, the CDR3 covers 15 amino acids. Only CDR3 DNA is held: 45 bases, read in frame from base 1. The junction shows trimming of 3 bases on V and 1 base on J, plus 12 bases between the germline ends. The label giving this sample's time point can be read as: baseline before first vaccination. The treatment or condition label corresponds to: meningococcal conjugate vaccine given as trial control. Vaccinee samples were obtained from the UK trials COV001 and COV002, which included a single-blind randomized controlled phase 2/3 trial of AZD1222 (ChAdOx1 nCoV-19) in healthy adults. For TCRbeta chain sequencing, PBMC samples from trial participants were taken at day 0 and at day 28 after the second dose.

This TCR came from an adult in good health. The sequenced sample was peripheral blood, obtained on day 0 of MenACWY control vaccination. The V and J genes are TRBV7-3 and TRBJ1-1; the D region possibly corresponds to TRBD1 (5 bases align). The DNA sequence is given as TGTGCCAGCAGCTTTGTGTTGGGGGAGAACACTGAAGCTTTCTTT. Its protein product is CASSFVLGENTEAFF.